These T cell receptor beta chains were read from a single sample in a study of cytotoxic CD8 clonotypes in ibrutinib-treated CLL. Repertoires were generated with immunoSEQ multiplex PCR, while TCRdb's copy carries only in-frame clones and drops some. The profile shows under 300,000 clones, less than 75% of them singletons. The sample in question was PBMCs, obtained after 24 months of ibrutinib treatment. Receptors originate from a human donor with chronic lymphocytic leukemia. CDR3s include the opening cysteine and the closing phenylalanine or tryptophan. Fields, in order: V gene, clone size, D gene, J gene, CDR3 protein, CDR3 DNA. A D gene is named only where the DNA matches it firmly. The size of a clone is reported for some rows only, either as once, few or many, or as a class for expanded clones.

v_call: TRBV11-1; clone_size: .; d_call: .; j_call: TRBJ1-2; cdr3_aa: CASSPRPGGYTF; cdr3_nt: TGTGCCAGCAGCCCGAGACCGGGGGGCTACACCTTC
v_call: TRBV9; clone_size: .; d_call: .; j_call: TRBJ2-2; cdr3_aa: CASSVSVRTNTGELFF; cdr3_nt: TGTGCCAGCAGCGTAAGCGTGAGGACGAACACCGGGGAGCTGTTTTTT
v_call: TRBV29-1; clone_size: .; d_call: .; j_call: TRBJ2-2; cdr3_aa: CSVERSGTGELFF; cdr3_nt: TGCAGCGTTGAGCGGTCGGGCACCGGGGAGCTGTTTTTT
v_call: TRBV5-4; clone_size: few; d_call: TRBD1; j_call: TRBJ1-2; cdr3_aa: CASSPTDRGKGYTF; cdr3_nt: TGTGCCAGCAGCCCAACTGACAGGGGAAAGGGCTACACCTTC
v_call: TRBV27; clone_size: .; d_call: TRBD2; j_call: TRBJ2-7; cdr3_aa: CASSSGLAGVEQYF; cdr3_nt: TGTGCCAGCAGTTCGGGACTAGCGGGAGTCGAGCAGTACTTC
v_call: TRBV29-1; clone_size: once; d_call: .; j_call: TRBJ2-7; cdr3_aa: CSVEDIRADEQYF; cdr3_nt: TGCAGCGTTGAAGATATTAGGGCAGACGAGCAGTACTTC
v_call: TRBV6-5; clone_size: .; d_call: .; j_call: TRBJ1-2; cdr3_aa: CASSYRGGSVYTF; cdr3_nt: TGTGCCAGCAGTTATCGAGGGGGATCCGTCTACACCTTC
v_call: TRBV7-7; clone_size: .; d_call: .; j_call: TRBJ2-3; cdr3_aa: CASSWGTDTQYF; cdr3_nt: TGTGCTAGCAGTTGGGGCACAGATACGCAGTATTTT
v_call: TRBV5-1; clone_size: few; d_call: TRBD2; j_call: TRBJ2-1; cdr3_aa: CASSLGIGLAINEQFF; cdr3_nt: TGCGCCAGCAGCCTTGGAATCGGACTAGCGATCAATGAGCAGTTCTTC
v_call: TRBV2; clone_size: .; d_call: .; j_call: TRBJ2-4; cdr3_aa: CASSEEGTSDIQYF; cdr3_nt: TGTGCCAGCAGTGAAGAGGGGACGTCGGACATTCAGTACTTC
v_call: TRBV9; clone_size: .; d_call: .; j_call: TRBJ2-5; cdr3_aa: CASSVGQNAQETQYF; cdr3_nt: TGTGCCAGCAGCGTAGGACAGAACGCCCAAGAGACCCAGTACTTC
v_call: TRBV9; clone_size: .; d_call: TRBD2; j_call: TRBJ2-1; cdr3_aa: CASSVGGSLTNEQFF; cdr3_nt: TGTGCCAGCAGCGTAGGCGGGAGTCTTACGAATGAGCAGTTCTTC
v_call: TRBV2; clone_size: .; d_call: .; j_call: TRBJ2-3; cdr3_aa: CASRGTSTDTQYF; cdr3_nt: TGTGCCAGCAGGGGAACCAGCACAGATACGCAGTATTTT
v_call: TRBV2; clone_size: .; d_call: TRBD2; j_call: TRBJ2-7; cdr3_aa: CASRGSGSGPYEQYF; cdr3_nt: TGTGCCAGCAGGGGGAGCGGGAGTGGCCCGTACGAGCAGTACTTC
v_call: TRBV4-2; clone_size: few; d_call: TRBD2; j_call: TRBJ2-3; cdr3_aa: CASRSGGGDTQYF; cdr3_nt: TGTGCCAGCCGATCCGGGGGAGGGGATACGCAGTATTTT